Described below is a single TCR beta chain sequence and its context. These data originate in a study of stem cell transplantation in POMP-related autoinflammatory disease. Study-level background: Hypothesis: faulty thymoproteasomes impair CD8+ T-cell selection, skewing TRB repertoires.

Profiled with immunoSEQ multiplex PCR; TCRdb holds only in-frame clones, not every one. The table lists 68,000 or so clones, roughly 88% of them singletons. The V end was cut by 1 base, the J end by 10 bases, with 5 bases between. CDR1 MGHDK and CDR2 SYGVNS come from the germline V gene. This CDR3 is built from 11 residues. The chain joins TRBV25-1 to TRBJ2-1; D remains unclear. The input for sequencing was CD4+ T cells from PBMCs, taken after stem cell transplantation. This clonotype originated in a human patient with POMP-related autoinflammation and immune dysregulation (PRAID). A share of the T cells may be of graft donor origin. The CDR3 reads CASSEWYEQFF. The CDR3 coding sequence is TGTGCCAGCAGTGAATGGTACGAGCAGTTCTTC.